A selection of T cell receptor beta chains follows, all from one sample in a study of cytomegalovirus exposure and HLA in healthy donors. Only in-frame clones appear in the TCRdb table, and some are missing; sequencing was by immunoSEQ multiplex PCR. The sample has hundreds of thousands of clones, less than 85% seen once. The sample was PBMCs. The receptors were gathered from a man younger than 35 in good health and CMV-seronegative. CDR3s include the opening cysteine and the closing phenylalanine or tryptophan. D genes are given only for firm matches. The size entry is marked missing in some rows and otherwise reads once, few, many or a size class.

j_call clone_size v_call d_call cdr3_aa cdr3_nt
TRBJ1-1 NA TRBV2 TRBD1 CASSAQGAWTEAFF TGTGCCAGCAGTGCACAGGGGGCGTGGACTGAAGCTTTCTTT
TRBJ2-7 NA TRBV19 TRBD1 CASSIAPGTGSYEQYF TGTGCCAGTAGTATAGCCCCCGGGACAGGGTCCTACGAGCAGTACTTC
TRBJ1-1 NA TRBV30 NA CAWSAGATGAFF TGTGCCTGGAGTGCTGGGGCAACCGGCGCTTTCTTT
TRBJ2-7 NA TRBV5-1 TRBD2 CASRRTSGIEWHEQYF TGCGCCAGCAGACGGACTAGCGGGATAGAGTGGCACGAGCAGTACTTC
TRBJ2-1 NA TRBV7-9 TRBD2 CASSLKSSGYQNEQFF TGTGCCAGCAGCTTAAAGTCTAGCGGATACCAAAATGAGCAGTTCTTC
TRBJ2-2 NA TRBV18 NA CASSPPLRGNTGELFF TGTGCCAGCTCACCACCGCTTAGGGGGAACACCGGGGAGCTGTTTTTT
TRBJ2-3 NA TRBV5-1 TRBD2 CASSHRLSGGPSTDTQYF TGCGCCAGCAGCCACAGACTAAGCGGGGGACCTAGCACAGATACGCAGTATTTT
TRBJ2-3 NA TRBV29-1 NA CSVAGTDTQYF TGCAGCGTTGCGGGGACAGATACGCAGTATTTT
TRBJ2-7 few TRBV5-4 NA CASSLENRELDEQYF TGTGCCAGCAGCCTGGAGAACAGGGAACTCGACGAGCAGTACTTC
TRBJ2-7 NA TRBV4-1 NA CASSQSSLSSYEQYF TGCGCCAGCAGCCAATCTAGCTTGAGCTCCTACGAGCAGTACTTC
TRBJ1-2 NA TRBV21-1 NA CASSPRESYGYTF TGTGCCAGCAGCCCGCGCGAGAGTTATGGCTACACCTTC
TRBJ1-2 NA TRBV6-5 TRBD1 CASSYSTTGRYGYTF TGTGCCAGCAGTTACTCGACGACAGGGAGGTATGGCTACACCTTC
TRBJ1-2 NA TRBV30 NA CAWDGVDGYTF TGTGCCTGGGACGGGGTCGATGGCTACACCTTC
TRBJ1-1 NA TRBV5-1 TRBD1 CASSWATGDGREAFF TGCGCCAGCAGCTGGGCGACAGGGGACGGTAGAGAAGCTTTCTTT
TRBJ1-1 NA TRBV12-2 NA CASRLEDRAGTEAFF TGTGCAAGTCGCTTAGAAGACAGAGCGGGCACTGAAGCTTTCTTT
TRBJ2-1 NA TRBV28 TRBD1 CASLSSGGRYNEQFF TGTGCCAGCCTTTCTTCAGGGGGTCGGTACAATGAGCAGTTCTTC
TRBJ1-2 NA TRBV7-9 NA CASSPAGGHGYTF TGTGCCAGCAGCCCAGCGGGGGGCCATGGCTACACCTTC